The source of this T cell receptor (beta chain) is a study of T cell responses to AZD1222 COVID-19 vaccine. Turning to the study itself: The analysis combined second doses at about 4 or about 12 weeks. Notes on the study in general: Along spike, vaccine-associated CD4 TCRs were found throughout, with dominance at 160-218 and 743-854. No repertoire was sampled before or during the peak T cell response, only after it. Spike-specific TCR depth and breadth grew after two AZD1222 doses.

Profiled with immunoSEQ multiplex PCR; TCRdb holds only in-frame clones, not every one. This sample has some 120,000 clones, with around 88% found just once. As regards this clone: Its antigen is not known.

This sample comprised peripheral blood, obtained on day 0 of AZD1222 vaccination. This TCR derives from an adult in good health.

The CDR3 DNA sequence: TGTGCCAGCAGCCCTCAGGGAAACTCTGGAAACACCATATATTTT. Its protein product is CASSPQGNSGNTIYF. The chain links TRBV7-2 to TRBJ1-3; possible D gene TRBD1, 5 bases. The CDR3 totals 15 residues. V was pared by 5 bases and J by 0 bases, with 11 bases between. The V gene's germline CDR1 is SGHTA and CDR2 FQGNSA.